The clone carrying this TCR beta chain was detected a few times. Its antigen is unknown. 13 Jbeta primers and 60 Vbeta primers were used for the PCR. Here immunoSEQ multiplex PCR was the method, and the copy in TCRdb shows in-frame clones only, minus some. The sample has some 150,000 clones, 71% seen once. This entry belongs to a study of cytomegalovirus exposure and HLA in healthy donors. The CDR3 totals 15 residues. V lost 6 bases and J lost 6; bases outside the gene matches: 11. The germline V gene has CDR1 MNHEY and CDR2 SVGAGI. Study conclusions and caveats: The authors later linked a missense DCLRE1C variant to TCR beta V- and J-gene trimming.

The V and J genes are TRBV6-5 and TRBJ2-7, with TRBD1 matching 10 bases. This TCR was recovered from a woman in her 30s in good health and CMV-seronegative. Sequences were obtained from PBMCs. CDR3 coding DNA: TGTGCCAGCAGCTTAGGCGGGACAGGGGTTAGCGAGCAGTACTTC. It codes for CASSLGGTGVSEQYF.